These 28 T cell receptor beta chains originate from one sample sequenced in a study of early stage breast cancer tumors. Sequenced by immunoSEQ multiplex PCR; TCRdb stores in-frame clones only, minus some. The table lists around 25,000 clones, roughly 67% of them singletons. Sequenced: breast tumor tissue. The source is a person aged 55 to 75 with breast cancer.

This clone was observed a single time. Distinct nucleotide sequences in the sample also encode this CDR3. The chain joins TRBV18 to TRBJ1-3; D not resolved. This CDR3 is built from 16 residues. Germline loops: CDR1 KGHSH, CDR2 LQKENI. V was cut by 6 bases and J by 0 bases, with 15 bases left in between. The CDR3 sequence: CASSPVDSSSGNTIYF. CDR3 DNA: TGTGCCAGCTCTCCTGTGGACTCGAGCTCTGGAAACACCATATATTTT.

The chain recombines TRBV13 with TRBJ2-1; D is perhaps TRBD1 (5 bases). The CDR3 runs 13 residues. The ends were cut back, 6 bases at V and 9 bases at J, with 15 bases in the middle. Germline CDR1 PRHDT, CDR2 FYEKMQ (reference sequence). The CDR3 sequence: CASSLQGYGEQFF. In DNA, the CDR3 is TGTGCCAGCAGTCTCCAGGGCTATGGTGAGCAGTTCTTC.

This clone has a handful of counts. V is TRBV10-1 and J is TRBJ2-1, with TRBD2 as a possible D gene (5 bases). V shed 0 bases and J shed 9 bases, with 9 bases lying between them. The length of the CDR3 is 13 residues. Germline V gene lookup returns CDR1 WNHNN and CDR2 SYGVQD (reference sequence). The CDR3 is CASSESIRGEQFF. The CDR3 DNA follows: TGCGCCAGCAGTGAGTCGATCCGGGGTGAGCAGTTCTTC.

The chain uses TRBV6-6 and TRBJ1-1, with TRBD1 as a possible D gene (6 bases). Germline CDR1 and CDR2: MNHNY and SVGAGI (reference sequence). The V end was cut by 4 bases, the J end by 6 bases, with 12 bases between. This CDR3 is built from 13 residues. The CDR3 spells CASSSTGLAEAFF. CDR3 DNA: TGTGCCAGCAGTTCGACAGGTCTCGCTGAAGCTTTCTTT.

As DNA, the CDR3 is TGTGCCAGCAGCCAGCCGGCTAGTGAGCAGTTCTTC. Translation gives CASSQPASEQFF. V usage is TRBV7-2 and J usage is TRBJ2-1; D not certain. Between the trimmed V and J ends, which lost 5 bases and 9 bases, there was a span of 11 bases. CDR1 is SGHTA, CDR2 FQGNSA, per germline. The CDR3 loop spans 12 amino acids.

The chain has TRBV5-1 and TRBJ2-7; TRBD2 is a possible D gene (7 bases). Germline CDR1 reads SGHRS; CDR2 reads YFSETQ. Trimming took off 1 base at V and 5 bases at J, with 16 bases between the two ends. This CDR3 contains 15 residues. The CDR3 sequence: CASSLTGGPYDEQYF. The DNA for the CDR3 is TGCGCCAGCAGCTTGACGGGGGGCCCTTATGACGAGCAGTACTTC.

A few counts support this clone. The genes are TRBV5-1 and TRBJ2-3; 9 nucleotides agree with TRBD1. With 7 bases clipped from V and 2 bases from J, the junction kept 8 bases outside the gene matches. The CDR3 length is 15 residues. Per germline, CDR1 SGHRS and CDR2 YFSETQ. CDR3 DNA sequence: TGCGCCAGCGAGCCCGGGACAGGGTACACAGATACGCAGTATTTT. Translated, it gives CASEPGTGYTDTQYF.

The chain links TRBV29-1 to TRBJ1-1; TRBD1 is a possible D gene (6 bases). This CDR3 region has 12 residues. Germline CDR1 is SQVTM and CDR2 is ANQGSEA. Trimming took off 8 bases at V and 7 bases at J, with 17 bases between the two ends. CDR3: CSHQRARGEAFF. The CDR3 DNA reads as TGCAGCCATCAAAGGGCCAGGGGTGAAGCTTTCTTT. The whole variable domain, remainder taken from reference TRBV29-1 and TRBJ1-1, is SAVISQKPSRDICQRGTSLTIQCQVDSQVTMMFWYRQQPGQSLTLIATANQGSEATYESGFVIDKFPISRPNLTFSTLTVSNMSPEDSSIYLCSHQRARGEAFFGQGTRLTVV.

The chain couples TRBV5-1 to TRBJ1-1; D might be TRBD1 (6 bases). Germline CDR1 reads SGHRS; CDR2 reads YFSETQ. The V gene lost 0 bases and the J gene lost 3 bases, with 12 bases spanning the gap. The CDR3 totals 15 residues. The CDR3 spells CASSLGGGAYTEAFF. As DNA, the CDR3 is TGCGCCAGCAGCTTGGGTGGGGGCGCCTACACTGAAGCTTTCTTT.

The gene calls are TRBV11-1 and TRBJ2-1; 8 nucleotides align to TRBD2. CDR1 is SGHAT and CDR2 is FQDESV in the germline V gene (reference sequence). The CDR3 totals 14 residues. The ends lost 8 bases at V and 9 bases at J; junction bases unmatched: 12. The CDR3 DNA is TGTGCCAGCGACAAGGACGGGAGGGAAGTTGAGCAGTTCTTC. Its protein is CASDKDGREVEQFF.

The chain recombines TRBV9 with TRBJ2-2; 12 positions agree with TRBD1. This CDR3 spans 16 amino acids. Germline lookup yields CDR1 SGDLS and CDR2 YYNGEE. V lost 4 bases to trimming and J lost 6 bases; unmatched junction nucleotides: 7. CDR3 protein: CASSREGQGASGELFF. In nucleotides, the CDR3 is TGTGCCAGCAGCAGAGAGGGACAGGGGGCTTCCGGGGAGCTGTTTTTT.

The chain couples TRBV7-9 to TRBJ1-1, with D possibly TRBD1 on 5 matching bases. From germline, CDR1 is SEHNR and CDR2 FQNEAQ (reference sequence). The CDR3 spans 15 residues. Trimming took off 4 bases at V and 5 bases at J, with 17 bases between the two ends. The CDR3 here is CASSSSWGGETEAFF. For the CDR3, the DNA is TGTGCCAGCAGCTCAAGCTGGGGGGGTGAGACTGAAGCTTTCTTT.

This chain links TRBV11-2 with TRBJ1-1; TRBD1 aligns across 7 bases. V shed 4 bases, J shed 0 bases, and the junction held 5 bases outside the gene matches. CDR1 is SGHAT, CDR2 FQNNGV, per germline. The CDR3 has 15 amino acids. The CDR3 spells CASSSYTGVNTEAFF. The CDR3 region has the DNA TGTGCCAGCAGCTCATACACAGGGGTGAACACTGAAGCTTTCTTT.

The CDR3 DNA reads TGTGCCAGCAGCTCATCTAGCATCCATGAGCAGTTCTTC. As protein: CASSSSSIHEQFF. This chain joins TRBV7-2 and TRBJ2-1; D may be TRBD2 (5 bases). Per germline, CDR1 SGHTA and CDR2 FQGNSA. V was clipped by 4 bases and J by 8 bases, with 12 bases between them. There are 13 residues in the CDR3.

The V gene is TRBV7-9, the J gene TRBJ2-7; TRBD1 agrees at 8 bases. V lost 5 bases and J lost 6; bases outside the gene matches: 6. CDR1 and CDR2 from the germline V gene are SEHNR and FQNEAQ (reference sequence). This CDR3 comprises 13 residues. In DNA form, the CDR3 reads TGTGCCAGCAGCCCACAGGGGGGTCGCGAGCAGTACTTC. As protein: CASSPQGGREQYF.

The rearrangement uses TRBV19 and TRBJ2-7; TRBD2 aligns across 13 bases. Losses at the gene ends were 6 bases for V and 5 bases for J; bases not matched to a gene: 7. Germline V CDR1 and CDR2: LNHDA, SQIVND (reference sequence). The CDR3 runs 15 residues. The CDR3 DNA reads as TGTGCCAGTAGGCGACTAGCGGGAGGATCCAACGAGCAGTACTTC. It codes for CASRRLAGGSNEQYF.

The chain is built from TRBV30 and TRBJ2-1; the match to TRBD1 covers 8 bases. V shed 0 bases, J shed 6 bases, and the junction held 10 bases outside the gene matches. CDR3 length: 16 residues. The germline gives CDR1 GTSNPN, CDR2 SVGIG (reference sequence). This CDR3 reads CAWSVADRAWGNEQFF. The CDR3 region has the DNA TGTGCCTGGAGTGTAGCGGACAGGGCATGGGGCAATGAGCAGTTCTTC.

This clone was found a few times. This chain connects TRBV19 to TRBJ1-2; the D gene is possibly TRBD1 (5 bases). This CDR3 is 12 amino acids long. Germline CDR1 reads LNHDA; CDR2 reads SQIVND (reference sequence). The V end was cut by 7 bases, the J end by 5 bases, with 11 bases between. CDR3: CASTPGKYGYTF. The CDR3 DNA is TGTGCCAGTACACCAGGGAAGTATGGCTACACCTTC.

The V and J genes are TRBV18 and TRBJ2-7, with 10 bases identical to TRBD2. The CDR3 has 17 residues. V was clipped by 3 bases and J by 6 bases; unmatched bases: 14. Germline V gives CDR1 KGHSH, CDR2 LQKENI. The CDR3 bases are TGTGCCAGCTCACCCACGGTCACTAGCGGGATCAGTAGCGAGCAGTACTTC. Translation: CASSPTVTSGISSEQYF.

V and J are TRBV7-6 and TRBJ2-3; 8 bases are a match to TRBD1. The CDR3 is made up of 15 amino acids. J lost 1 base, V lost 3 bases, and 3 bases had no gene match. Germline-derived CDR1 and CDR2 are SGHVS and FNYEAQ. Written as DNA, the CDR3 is TGTGCCAGCAGCTTCCAGGGGGCTGGCACAGATACGCAGTATTTT. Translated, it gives CASSFQGAGTDTQYF.

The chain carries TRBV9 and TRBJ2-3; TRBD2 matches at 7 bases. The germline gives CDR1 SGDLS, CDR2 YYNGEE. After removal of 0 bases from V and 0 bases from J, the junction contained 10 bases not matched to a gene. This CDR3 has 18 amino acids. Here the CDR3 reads CASSVVASGHTSTDTQYF. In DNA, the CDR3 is TGTGCCAGCAGCGTAGTGGCTAGCGGTCATACTAGCACAGATACGCAGTATTTT.

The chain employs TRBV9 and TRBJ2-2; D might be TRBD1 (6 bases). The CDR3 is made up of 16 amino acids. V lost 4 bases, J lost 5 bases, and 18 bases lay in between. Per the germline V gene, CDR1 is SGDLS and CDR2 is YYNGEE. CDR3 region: CASSPWGRDLTGELFF. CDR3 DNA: TGTGCCAGCAGCCCATGGGGGCGCGACTTGACCGGGGAGCTGTTTTTT.

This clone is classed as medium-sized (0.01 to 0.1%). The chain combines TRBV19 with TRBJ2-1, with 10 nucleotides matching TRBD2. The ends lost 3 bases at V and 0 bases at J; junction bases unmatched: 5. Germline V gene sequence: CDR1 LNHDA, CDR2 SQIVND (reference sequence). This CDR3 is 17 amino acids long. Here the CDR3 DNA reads TGTGCCAGTAGTATTAGAGCTAGCGGGAGCTCCTACAATGAGCAGTTCTTC. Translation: CASSIRASGSSYNEQFF.

The CDR3 DNA reads as TGTGCCAGCAGAACCGGGACAACCTACAATGAGCAGTTCTTC. Encoded protein: CASRTGTTYNEQFF. J is TRBJ2-1 and V is TRBV11-2; D may be TRBD1 (6 bases). V was trimmed by 6 bases and J by 2 bases, leaving 11 bases between them. The CDR3 extends over 14 amino acids. Per the germline V gene, CDR1 is SGHAT and CDR2 is FQNNGV.

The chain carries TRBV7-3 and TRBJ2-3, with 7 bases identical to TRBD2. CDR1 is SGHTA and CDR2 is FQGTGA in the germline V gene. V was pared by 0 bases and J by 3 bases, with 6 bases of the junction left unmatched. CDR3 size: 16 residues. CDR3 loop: CASSLTGGSKTDTQYF. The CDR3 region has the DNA TGTGCCAGCAGCTTAACTGGCGGGAGTAAAACAGATACGCAGTATTTT.

CDR3 coding DNA: TGTGCCAGCAGCGCTACCGGGACTCCGATGGGCGAGCAGTACTTC. It codes for CASSATGTPMGEQYF. V usage is TRBV9 and J usage is TRBJ2-7; weak D call: TRBD2 (6 bases). The length of the CDR3 is 15 residues. V was cut by 3 bases and J by 6 bases, with 19 bases left in between. Germline V lookup: CDR1 SGDLS, CDR2 YYNGEE.

CDR3 bases: TGCGCCAGCAGCTTGGGGATAGACTCCGGCGAGTTCTTC. This gives the protein CASSLGIDSGEFF. This chain links TRBV5-1 with TRBJ2-1, with D hard to call. V lost 0 bases and J 14 bases, leaving 15 bases between the germline ends. CDR1 and CDR2 from the germline V gene are SGHRS and YFSETQ. This CDR3 region has 13 residues.

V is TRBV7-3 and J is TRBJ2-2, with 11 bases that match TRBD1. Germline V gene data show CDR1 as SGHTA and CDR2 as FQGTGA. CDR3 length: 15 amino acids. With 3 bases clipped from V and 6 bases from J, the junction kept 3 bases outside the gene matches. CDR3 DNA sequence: TGTGCCAGCAGCTTCGGACAGGGGGCCGCCGGGGAGCTGTTTTTT. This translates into CASSFGQGAAGELFF.